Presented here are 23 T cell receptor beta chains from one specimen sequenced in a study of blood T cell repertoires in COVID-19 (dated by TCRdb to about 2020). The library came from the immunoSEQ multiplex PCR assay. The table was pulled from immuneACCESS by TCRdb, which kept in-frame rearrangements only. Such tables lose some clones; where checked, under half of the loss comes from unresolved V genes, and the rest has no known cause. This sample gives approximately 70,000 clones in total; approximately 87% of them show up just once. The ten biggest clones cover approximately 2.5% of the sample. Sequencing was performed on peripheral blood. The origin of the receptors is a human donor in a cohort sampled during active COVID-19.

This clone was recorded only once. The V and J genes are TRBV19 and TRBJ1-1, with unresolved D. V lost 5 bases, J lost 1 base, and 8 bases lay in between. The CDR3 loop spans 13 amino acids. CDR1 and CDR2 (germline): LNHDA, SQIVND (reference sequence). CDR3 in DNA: TGTGCCAGTAGTGGAGGACGGAACACTGAAGCTTTCTTT. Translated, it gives CASSGGRNTEAFF.

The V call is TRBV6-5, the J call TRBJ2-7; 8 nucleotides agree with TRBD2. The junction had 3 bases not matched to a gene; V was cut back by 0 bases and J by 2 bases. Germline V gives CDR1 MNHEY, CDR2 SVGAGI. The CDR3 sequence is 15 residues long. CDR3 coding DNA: TGTGCCAGCAGTTACTCCGGGACTAGTCCCTACGAGCAGTACTTC. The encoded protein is CASSYSGTSPYEQYF.

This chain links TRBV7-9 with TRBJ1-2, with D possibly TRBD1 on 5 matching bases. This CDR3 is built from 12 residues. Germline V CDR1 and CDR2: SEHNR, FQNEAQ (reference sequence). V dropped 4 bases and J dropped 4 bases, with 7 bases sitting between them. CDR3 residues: CASSSGAYGYTF. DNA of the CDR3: TGTGCCAGCAGCTCTGGGGCCTATGGCTACACCTTC.

The DNA of the CDR3 is TGTGCCAGCAGTTACGTCGGGGGGCCGCCTCAGCCCCAGCATTTT. It yields the protein CASSYVGGPPQPQHF. The V and J genes are TRBV6-2 or TRBV6-3 and TRBJ1-5, with D possibly being TRBD1 (6 bases). Per the germline V gene, CDR1 is MNHEY and CDR2 is SVGEGT. CDR3 length equals 15 residues. The V and J ends lost 2 bases and 6 bases respectively, with 14 bases between them.

CDR3 bases: TGTGCCTGGACGCGGGACTCCTACAATGAGCAGTTCTTC. Encoded protein: CAWTRDSYNEQFF. The chain recombines TRBV30 with TRBJ2-1; D may be TRBD2 (6 bases). Germline V gene data show CDR1 as GTSNPN and CDR2 as SVGIG (reference sequence). Trimming removed 4 bases at V and 0 bases at J, with 7 bases between. This CDR3 is 13 amino acids long. The whole variable domain, filled in from reference TRBV30 and TRBJ2-1, reads SQTIHQWPATLVQPVGSPLSLECTVEGTSNPNLYWYRQAAGRGLQLLFYSVGIGQISSEVPQNLSASRPQDRQFILSSKKLLLSDSGFYLCAWTRDSYNEQFFGPGTRLTVL.

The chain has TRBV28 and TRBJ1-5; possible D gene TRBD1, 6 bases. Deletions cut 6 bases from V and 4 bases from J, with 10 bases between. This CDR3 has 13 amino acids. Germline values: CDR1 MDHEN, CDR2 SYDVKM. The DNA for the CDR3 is TGTGCCAGCAGAACCCAGGGGAATCAGCCCCAGCATTTT. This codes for CASRTQGNQPQHF.

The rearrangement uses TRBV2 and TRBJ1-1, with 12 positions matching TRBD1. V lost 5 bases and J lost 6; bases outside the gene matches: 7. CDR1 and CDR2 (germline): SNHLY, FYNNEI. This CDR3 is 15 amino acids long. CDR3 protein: CASSPGGTGGPEAFF. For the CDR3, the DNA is TGTGCCAGCAGTCCCGGTGGGACAGGGGGCCCTGAAGCTTTCTTT.

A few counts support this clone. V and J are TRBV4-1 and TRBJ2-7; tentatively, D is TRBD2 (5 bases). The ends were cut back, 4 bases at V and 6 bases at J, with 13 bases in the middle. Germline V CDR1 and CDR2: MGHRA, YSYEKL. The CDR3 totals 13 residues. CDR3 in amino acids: CASSPGRAGEQYF. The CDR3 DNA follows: TGCGCCAGCAGCCCCGGGCGGGCCGGCGAGCAGTACTTC.

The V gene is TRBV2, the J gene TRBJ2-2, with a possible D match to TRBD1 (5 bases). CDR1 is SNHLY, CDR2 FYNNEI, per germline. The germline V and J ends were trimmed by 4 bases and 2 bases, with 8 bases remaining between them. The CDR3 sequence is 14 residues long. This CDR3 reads CASSVRVNTGELFF. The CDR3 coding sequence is TGTGCCAGCAGTGTCAGGGTAAACACCGGGGAGCTGTTTTTT.

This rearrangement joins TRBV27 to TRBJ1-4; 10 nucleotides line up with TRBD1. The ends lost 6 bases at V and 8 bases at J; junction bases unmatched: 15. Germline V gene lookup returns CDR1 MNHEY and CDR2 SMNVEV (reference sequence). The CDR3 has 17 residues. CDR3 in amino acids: CASSGQGGPRWPEKLFF. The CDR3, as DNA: TGTGCCAGCAGCGGACAGGGGGGGCCGCGTTGGCCCGAAAAACTGTTTTTT.

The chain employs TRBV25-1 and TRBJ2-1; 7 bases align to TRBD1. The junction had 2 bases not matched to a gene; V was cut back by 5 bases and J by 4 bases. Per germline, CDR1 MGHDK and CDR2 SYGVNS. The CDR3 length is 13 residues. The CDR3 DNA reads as TGTGCCAGCAGTTGGGACAGTTACAATGAGCAGTTCTTC. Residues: CASSWDSYNEQFF.

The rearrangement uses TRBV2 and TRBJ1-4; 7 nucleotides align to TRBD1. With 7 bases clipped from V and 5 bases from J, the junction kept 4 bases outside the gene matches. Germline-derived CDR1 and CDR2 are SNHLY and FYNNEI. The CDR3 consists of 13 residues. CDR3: CASTGTVNEKLFF. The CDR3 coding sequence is TGTGCCAGCACAGGGACAGTAAATGAAAAACTGTTTTTT.

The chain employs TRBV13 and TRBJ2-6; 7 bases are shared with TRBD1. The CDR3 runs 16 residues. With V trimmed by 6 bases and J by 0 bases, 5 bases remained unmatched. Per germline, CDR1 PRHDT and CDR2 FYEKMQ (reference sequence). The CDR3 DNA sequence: TGTGCCAGCAGGCACAGGGGTTCCTCTGGGGCCAACGTCCTGACTTTC. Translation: CASRHRGSSGANVLTF.

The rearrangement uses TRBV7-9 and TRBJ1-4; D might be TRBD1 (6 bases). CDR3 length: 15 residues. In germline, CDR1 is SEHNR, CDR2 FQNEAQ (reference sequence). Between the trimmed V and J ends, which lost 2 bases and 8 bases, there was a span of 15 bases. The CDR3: CASSLSGGLGEKLFF. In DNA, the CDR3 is TGTGCCAGCAGCTTATCGGGGGGGCTTGGAGAAAAACTGTTTTTT.

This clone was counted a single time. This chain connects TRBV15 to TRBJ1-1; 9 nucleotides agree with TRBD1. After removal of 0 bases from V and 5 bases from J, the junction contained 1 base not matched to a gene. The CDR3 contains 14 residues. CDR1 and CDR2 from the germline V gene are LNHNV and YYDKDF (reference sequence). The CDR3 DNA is TGTGCCACCAGCAGAGAGGGGACAGGGACTGAAGCTTTCTTT. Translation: CATSREGTGTEAFF. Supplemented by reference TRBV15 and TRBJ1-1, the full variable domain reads DAMVIQNPRYQVTQFGKPVTLSCSQTLNHNVMYWYQQKSSQAPKLLFHYYDKDFNNEADTPDNFQSRRPNTSFCFLDIRSPGLGDTAMYLCATSREGTGTEAFFGQGTRLTVV.

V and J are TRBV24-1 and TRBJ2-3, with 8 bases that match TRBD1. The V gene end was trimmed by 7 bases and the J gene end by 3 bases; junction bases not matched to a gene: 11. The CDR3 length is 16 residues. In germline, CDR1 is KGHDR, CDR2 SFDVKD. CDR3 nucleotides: TGTGCCACCAGGGGGACAGGACTCGGAGGGACAGATACGCAGTATTTT. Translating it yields CATRGTGLGGTDTQYF.

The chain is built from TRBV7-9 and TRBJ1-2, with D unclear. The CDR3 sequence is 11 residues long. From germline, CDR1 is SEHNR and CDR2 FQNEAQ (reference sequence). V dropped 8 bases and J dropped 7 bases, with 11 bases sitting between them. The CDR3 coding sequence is TGTGCCAGCTTGGAGGGTGGTGGCTACACCTTC. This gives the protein CASLEGGGYTF.

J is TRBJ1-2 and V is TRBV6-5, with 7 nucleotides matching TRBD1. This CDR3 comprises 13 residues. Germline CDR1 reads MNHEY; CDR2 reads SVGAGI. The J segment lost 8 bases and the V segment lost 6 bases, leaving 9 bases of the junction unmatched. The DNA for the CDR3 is TGTGCCAGCAGGCCACAGGGGTGGCACGGCTACACCTTC. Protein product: CASRPQGWHGYTF.

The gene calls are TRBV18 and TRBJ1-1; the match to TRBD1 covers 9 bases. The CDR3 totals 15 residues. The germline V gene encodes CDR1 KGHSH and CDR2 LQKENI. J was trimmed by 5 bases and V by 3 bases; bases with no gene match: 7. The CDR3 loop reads CASSPETGGGTEAFF. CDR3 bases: TGTGCCAGCTCACCCGAGACAGGGGGTGGTACTGAAGCTTTCTTT.

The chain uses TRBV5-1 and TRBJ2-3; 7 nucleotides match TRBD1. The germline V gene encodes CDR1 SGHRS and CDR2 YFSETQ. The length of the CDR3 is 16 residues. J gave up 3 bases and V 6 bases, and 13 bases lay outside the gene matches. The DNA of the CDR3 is TGCGCCAGCAAGATTTCGACAGGGCCGAGAACAGATACGCAGTATTTT. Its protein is CASKISTGPRTDTQYF.

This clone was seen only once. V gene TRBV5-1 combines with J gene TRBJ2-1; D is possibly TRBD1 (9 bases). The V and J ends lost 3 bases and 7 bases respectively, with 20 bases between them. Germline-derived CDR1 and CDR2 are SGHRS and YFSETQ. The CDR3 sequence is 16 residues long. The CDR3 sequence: CASSWTGAGGRNEQFF. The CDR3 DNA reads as TGCGCCAGCAGCTGGACAGGGGCGGGGGGTCGGAATGAGCAGTTCTTC. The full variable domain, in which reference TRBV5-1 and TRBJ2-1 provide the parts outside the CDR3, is KAGVTQTPRYLIKTRGQQVTLSCSPISGHRSVSWYQQTPGQGLQFLFEYFSETQRNKGNFPGRFSGRQFSNSRSEMNVSTLELGDSALYLCASSWTGAGGRNEQFFGPGTRLTVL.

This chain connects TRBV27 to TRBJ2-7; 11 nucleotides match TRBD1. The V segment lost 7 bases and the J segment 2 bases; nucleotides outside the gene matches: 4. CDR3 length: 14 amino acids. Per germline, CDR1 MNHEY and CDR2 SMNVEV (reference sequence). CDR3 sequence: CASTDRGRPYEQYF. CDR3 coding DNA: TGTGCCAGCACGGACAGGGGGCGGCCCTACGAGCAGTACTTC.

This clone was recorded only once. The CDR3 here is CASSLAGQGREKLFF. The CDR3 DNA is TGTGCCAGCAGCTTGGCTGGCCAGGGCCGGGAAAAACTGTTTTTT. The chain is built from TRBV5-5 and TRBJ1-4; TRBD1 might be the D (5 bases). CDR1 is SGHKS, CDR2 YYEKEE, per germline (reference sequence). This CDR3 spans 15 amino acids. V lost 0 bases to trimming and J lost 8 bases, with 14 bases between them.